The rows below give T cell receptor beta chains drawn from one sample of a study of blood T cell repertoires in COVID-19. The method was immunoSEQ multiplex PCR; TCRdb's version includes in-frame clones alone and lacks a portion of them. The sample yields around 110,000 clones, more than 70% seen once. Sequenced material: peripheral blood. The receptors stem from a human donor in a cohort sampled during active COVID-19. Both conserved end residues are part of each CDR3. Fields, in order: D gene, J gene, clone size, V gene, CDR3 protein, CDR3 DNA. The D gene is left open where the match is weak. Some rows mark clone size as missing; the rest say once, few, many or name a class of expanded clone.

.,TRBJ2-5,.,TRBV29-1,CSVVGVYQETQYF,TGCAGCGTTGTGGGAGTGTACCAAGAGACCCAGTACTTC
.,TRBJ2-2,.,TRBV27,CASSLAFRSELFF,TGTGCCAGCAGTTTGGCCTTCCGATCCGAGCTGTTTTTT
TRBD2,TRBJ2-5,.,TRBV7-8,CASSLGTRGTQYF,TGTGCCAGCAGCTTAGGGACTAGGGGGACCCAGTACTTC
.,TRBJ1-1,.,TRBV6-6,CASSYPLGGSEAFF,TGTGCCAGCAGTTACCCCTTAGGCGGATCTGAAGCTTTCTTT
TRBD1,TRBJ2-3,.,TRBV9,CASSAGTGGFGTTDTQYF,TGTGCCAGCAGCGCCGGGACAGGGGGGTTCGGCACCACAGATACGCAGTATTTT
TRBD2,TRBJ2-1,few,TRBV11-3,CASSLDREGPEQFF,TGTGCCAGCAGCTTAGACCGGGAGGGCCCTGAGCAGTTCTTC
.,TRBJ1-1,.,TRBV24-1,CATSPRFAFF,TGTGCCACCTCCCCCCGGTTCGCTTTCTTT
.,TRBJ2-1,once,TRBV7-9,CASIYASWSDEQFF,TGTGCCAGCATCTATGCTTCGTGGTCCGATGAGCAGTTCTTC
TRBD2,TRBJ2-3,.,TRBV7-9,CASTPSGVSTDTQYF,TGTGCCAGCACCCCTAGCGGGGTGAGCACAGATACGCAGTATTTT
TRBD1,TRBJ1-1,few,TRBV10-1,CASSCDRAEAFF,TGCGCCAGCAGTTGCGACAGGGCTGAAGCTTTCTTT
.,TRBJ1-1,.,TRBV18,CASSLLAGEEAFF,TGTGCCAGCTCGCTTCTGGCCGGGGAAGAAGCTTTCTTT
TRBD1,TRBJ1-1,.,TRBV12-3/TRBV12-4,CASRGQGSTEAFF,TGTGCCAGCAGGGGACAGGGGAGTACTGAAGCTTTCTTT
.,TRBJ1-4,.,TRBV5-1,CASSLQGSANEKLFF,TGCGCCAGCAGCCTCCAGGGTTCGGCTAATGAAAAACTGTTTTTT
TRBD2,TRBJ2-1,.,TRBV5-1,CASSLLAGVDYNEQFF,TGCGCCAGCAGCTTACTAGCGGGAGTGGACTACAATGAGCAGTTCTTC
TRBD1,TRBJ2-7,.,TRBV5-4,CASSLAGTGANEQYF,TGTGCCAGCAGCTTGGCCGGGACAGGGGCTAACGAGCAGTACTTC
.,TRBJ2-1,.,TRBV7-2,CASSLGRDNEQFF,TGTGCCAGCAGCTTAGGCCGGGACAATGAGCAGTTCTTC
TRBD2,TRBJ2-2,.,TRBV7-3,CASSLKRLARGDTGELFF,TGTGCCAGCAGCCTCAAACGACTAGCCCGAGGGGACACCGGGGAGCTGTTTTTT
.,TRBJ2-6,.,TRBV6-6,CASSYSRGSGANVLTF,TGTGCCAGCAGTTACTCGAGGGGGTCTGGGGCCAACGTCCTGACTTTC
TRBD2,TRBJ2-7,once,TRBV28,CASSFDFSGGGYEQYF,TGTGCCAGCAGTTTCGATTTTTCGGGAGGGGGGTACGAGCAGTACTTC
TRBD2,TRBJ2-6,few,TRBV5-4,CASSLGGRASGANVLTF,TGTGCCAGCAGCTTGGGCGGGAGGGCATCTGGGGCCAACGTCCTGACTTTC
.,TRBJ2-7,.,TRBV7-8,CASSLGPSSYEQYF,TGTGCCAGCAGCTTGGGTCCTAGTAGCTACGAGCAGTACTTC
TRBD2,TRBJ2-7,.,TRBV28,CASIFSGKDEQYF,TGTGCCAGCATCTTTAGCGGGAAGGACGAGCAGTACTTC
TRBD2,TRBJ2-1,.,TRBV6-1,CASSEGLAGGYEQFF,TGTGCCAGCAGTGAAGGACTAGCGGGAGGGTATGAGCAGTTCTTC
.,TRBJ1-6,few,TRBV5-6,CASSRRNSPLHF,TGTGCCAGCAGCAGGCGGAATTCACCCCTCCACTTT
.,TRBJ2-2,.,TRBV7-3,CASSPRGPPNTGELFF,TGTGCCAGCAGCCCGCGTGGGCCTCCGAACACCGGGGAGCTGTTTTTT
TRBD1,TRBJ1-1,.,TRBV7-2,CASGPGQVNTEAFF,TGTGCCAGCGGTCCGGGACAGGTGAATACTGAAGCTTTCTTT
TRBD1,TRBJ1-3,.,TRBV10-3,CAISDPGTVLISGNTIYF,TGTGCCATCAGTGACCCCGGGACAGTACTTATCTCTGGAAACACCATATATTTT
.,TRBJ2-1,once,TRBV19,CASSPLPSYNEQFF,TGTGCCAGTAGTCCCCTGCCGAGCTACAATGAGCAGTTCTTC
.,TRBJ2-7,.,TRBV30,CAAVTRRSRSYEQYF,TGTGCGGCGGTTACCAGGAGGTCCCGCTCCTACGAGCAGTACTTC
TRBD2,TRBJ2-5,.,TRBV5-4,CASSPGGATSGRVQETQYF,TGTGCCAGCAGCCCGGGTGGGGCGACTAGCGGGAGGGTTCAAGAGACCCAGTACTTC
TRBD1,TRBJ2-1,.,TRBV11-2,CASSPRQGNHGFF,TGTGCCAGCAGCCCGCGACAGGGTAACCATGGGTTCTTC
.,TRBJ2-1,once,TRBV28,CASSDRAGSRYNEQFF,TGTGCCAGCAGTGACAGGGCCGGGAGTCGCTACAATGAGCAGTTCTTC
.,TRBJ2-1,.,TRBV7-9,CASSFTYNEQFF,TGTGCCAGCAGCTTCACCTACAATGAGCAGTTCTTC
.,TRBJ1-5,.,TRBV28,CASSLTHRVWNQPQHF,TGTGCCAGCAGTTTAACCCACAGGGTGTGGAATCAGCCCCAGCATTTT
.,TRBJ2-3,.,TRBV5-4,CASSSRTTTDTQYF,TGTGCCAGCAGCTCCAGGACTACCACAGATACGCAGTATTTT
TRBD2,TRBJ2-1,.,TRBV6-2/TRBV6-3,CASSYGTSGAYNEQFF,TGTGCCAGCAGTTACGGGACGAGCGGGGCTTACAATGAGCAGTTCTTC
TRBD1,TRBJ2-3,.,TRBV7-9,CASSLGQVAASTDTQYF,TGTGCCAGCAGCCTAGGACAGGTGGCCGCTAGCACAGATACGCAGTATTTT
.,TRBJ2-1,.,TRBV24-1,CATSDRRTGLRPSYEQFF,TGTGCCACCAGTGATCGACGGACGGGACTCCGTCCGTCTTATGAGCAGTTCTTC
.,TRBJ2-1,few,TRBV6-5,CASSKTPSERQFF,TGTGCCAGCAGTAAGACCCCTAGCGAAAGGCAGTTCTTC
.,TRBJ1-2,.,TRBV10-3,CAISDDSLYGYTF,TGTGCCATCAGTGACGACAGCCTCTATGGCTACACCTTC
TRBD1,TRBJ1-2,.,TRBV10-3,CAIRQGGQGSGYTF,TGTGCCATCAGACAAGGGGGACAGGGTTCTGGCTACACCTTC
.,TRBJ1-2,.,TRBV28,CASKNGGADYGYTF,TGTGCCAGTAAAAATGGGGGCGCAGACTATGGCTACACCTTC
TRBD2,TRBJ2-2,.,TRBV7-7,CASSLSGRAGTGELFF,TGTGCTAGCAGCCTTAGCGGGAGGGCTGGAACCGGGGAGCTGTTTTTT
TRBD2,TRBJ2-1,.,TRBV4-2,CASSPEAGRYNEQFF,TGTGCCAGCAGCCCTGAAGCGGGGCGGTACAATGAGCAGTTCTTC
TRBD2,TRBJ2-3,.,TRBV5-4,CASGGLAVDTQYF,TGTGCCAGTGGCGGGCTAGCGGTTGATACGCAGTATTTT
TRBD1,TRBJ1-5,.,TRBV27,CASSLTGFWQPQHF,TGTGCCAGCAGTTTGACAGGGTTCTGGCAGCCCCAGCATTTT
TRBD2,TRBJ2-1,.,TRBV28,CASSPLVSGKGNEQFF,TGTGCCAGCAGCCCACTGGTGAGCGGGAAGGGGAATGAGCAGTTCTTC
.,TRBJ1-3,.,TRBV30,CAWSSEGGSGNTIYF,TGTGCCTGGAGTTCGGAAGGGGGTTCTGGAAACACCATATATTTT
.,TRBJ2-1,.,TRBV5-1,CASSLGTGRGNEQFF,TGCGCCAGCAGCTTAGGCACGGGGCGGGGTAATGAGCAGTTCTTC
.,TRBJ1-1,.,TRBV19,CASSKTGNTEAFF,TGTGCCAGTAGTAAGACAGGTAACACTGAAGCTTTCTTT
.,TRBJ2-2,once,TRBV7-2,CASSRSVPNTGELFF,TGTGCCAGCAGCCGTAGCGTACCGAACACCGGGGAGCTGTTTTTT
TRBD1,TRBJ1-4,.,TRBV10-1,CASSVYRDRVNEKLFF,TGCGCCAGCAGCGTATACCGGGACAGGGTGAATGAAAAACTGTTTTTT
.,TRBJ2-3,.,TRBV7-2,CASSSPVGGIDTQYF,TGTGCCAGCAGCTCCCCCGTCGGAGGTATCGATACGCAGTATTTT
TRBD2,TRBJ2-7,.,TRBV28,CASYGLAVSYEQYF,TGTGCCAGCTACGGACTAGCGGTCTCCTACGAGCAGTACTTC
TRBD1,TRBJ1-5,.,TRBV19,CASSRDRGSRDQPQHF,TGTGCCAGTAGTAGAGACAGGGGGAGTAGGGATCAGCCCCAGCATTTT
.,TRBJ1-2,.,TRBV27,CASSSSTVGPNYGYTF,TGTGCCAGCAGTTCATCGACAGTCGGCCCTAACTATGGCTACACCTTC
TRBD2,TRBJ2-7,few,TRBV7-9,CASSPRGAGVSEQYF,TGTGCCAGCAGCCCCCGCGGGGCGGGAGTAAGCGAGCAGTACTTC
TRBD2,TRBJ2-2,few,TRBV19,CASSISQRGYTGELFF,TGTGCCAGTAGTATCTCCCAGCGGGGATACACCGGGGAGCTGTTTTTT
.,TRBJ2-7,.,TRBV5-4,CASSPGGGLSYEQYF,TGTGCCAGCAGCCCTGGCGGAGGGCTTTCCTACGAGCAGTACTTC
.,TRBJ1-3,.,TRBV5-5,CASSLQQGAATIYF,TGTGCCAGCAGCTTGCAACAGGGTGCGGCCACCATATATTTT